The text below deals with one T cell receptor beta chain. It lacks a known antigen. Base qualities are not at hand, and no much larger clone is one base apart. The data stem from a study of control samples from healthy donors and cancer patients (dated by TCRdb to about 2020). Library preparation employed the immunoSEQ multiplex PCR assay. Held by TCRdb, this immuneACCESS table contains in-frame sequences only and omits some clones. Under half of the omission traces to an unresolved V gene where checked; the cause of the rest is unknown. This sample has 20,000 or so clones in its table, and roughly 85% of those were observed once. The ten largest make up over 35% of the sample. V sheds 2 bases and J sheds 3 bases, leaving 14 bases between their ends. As encoded in the germline V gene, CDR1 is MNHEY while CDR2 is SVGAGI. From the cysteine through the phenylalanine, the CDR3 covers 15 amino acids. Only the CDR3 part of the read is kept: 45 bases, read in frame from the first base.

This receptor chain uses TRBV6-5 and TRBJ2-7, with the D gene not clear enough to name. The clonotype was recovered from a man between 60 and 75 years old with head and neck cancer. Sequenced: PBMCs. The nucleotide sequence is given as TGTGCCAGCAGTTACGGGGTGGGATACAGCTACGAGCAGTACTTC. Its translation reads: CASSYGVGYSYEQYF.